This is a list of T cell receptor beta chains from one sample in a study of T cell responses to AZD1222 COVID-19 vaccine. Using immunoSEQ multiplex PCR, the repertoire was profiled, and TCRdb retains in-frame clones only, with some absent. This sample has some 150,000 clones, with about 88% found just once. Sequencing was performed on peripheral blood, taken after recovery from COVID-19. These receptors all stem from an adult who had recovered from COVID-19. Each CDR3 is given with its conserved first and last residue. Each record gives: clone size, J gene, D gene, V gene, CDR3 DNA, CDR3 protein. D genes are given only for firm matches. Some rows have no size entry. The others give once, few or many, or a class for an expanded clone.

- TRBJ2-1 - TRBV5-8 TGTGCCAGCAGCTTGGGCCCGAGTTGGGAAAATGAGCAGTTCTTC CASSLGPSWENEQFF
- TRBJ1-5 TRBD1 TRBV6-6 TGTGCCAGCAGTTCCCAAGACAGGGCCCAGCCCCAGCATTTT CASSSQDRAQPQHF
- TRBJ2-7 - TRBV25-1 TGTGCCACCTCCCCGGGCGCCGCCTACGAGCAGTACTTC CATSPGAAYEQYF
- TRBJ1-4 - TRBV14 TGTGCCAGCAGCCAAGATCTAGTCCCTAATGAAAAACTGTTTTTT CASSQDLVPNEKLFF
- TRBJ1-2 - TRBV7-2 TGTGCCAGCAGCCACGCCACTAACTATGGCTACACCTTC CASSHATNYGYTF
- TRBJ1-2 TRBD1 TRBV3-1/TRBV3-2 TGTGCCAGCAGCCGAGGGACAGGGACTAACTATGGCTACACCTTC CASSRGTGTNYGYTF
few TRBJ1-5 TRBD1 TRBV10-3 TGTGCCATCAGTGAGGGACAGGCCAATCAGCCCCAGCATTTT CAISEGQANQPQHF
- TRBJ1-6 - TRBV5-1 TGCGCCAGCAGCTTGGTTGGCAGGGAATCACCCCTCCACTTT CASSLVGRESPLHF
- TRBJ2-7 - TRBV12-3/TRBV12-4 TGTGCCAGCGCCTCTTCCCGGACCGGCGAGCAGTACTTC CASASSRTGEQYF
- TRBJ2-7 - TRBV5-1 TGCGCCAGCAGCTGGGGGGGCGGGGCGGGGGAAACCTACGAGCAGTACTTC CASSWGGGAGETYEQYF
- TRBJ1-2 - TRBV7-2 TGTGCCAGCAGACCCGGGGGGAATGGCTACACCTTC CASRPGGNGYTF
- TRBJ2-7 TRBD2 TRBV5-4 TGTGCCAGCAGCTTGGAACAACTAGCGAGCGAGCAGTACTTC CASSLEQLASEQYF